These T cell receptor beta chains were read from a single sample in a study of cytomegalovirus exposure and HLA in healthy donors. Data came from immunoSEQ multiplex PCR; TCRdb stores just in-frame clones and leaves some out. The sample holds about 100,000 clones; just under 80% are singletons and the top ten take about 7.3%. Sequencing was done on a sample of PBMCs. The source is a man aged 30 to 45 in good health and CMV-seronegative. CDR3s include the opening cysteine and the closing phenylalanine or tryptophan. Each record gives: J gene, clone size, V gene, D gene, CDR3 DNA, CDR3 protein. A D gene is named only where the DNA matches it firmly. Not all rows give a size; the values are once, few, many and, for expanded clones, a class.

TRBJ2-7,-,TRBV20-1,-,TGCAGTGCTAGCTATAGGGGTCTCGAGTACTTC,CSASYRGLEYF
TRBJ2-7,-,TRBV7-8,-,TGTGCCAGCAGCTTAGTCGTGAGCTACGAGCAGTACTTC,CASSLVVSYEQYF
TRBJ1-5,-,TRBV5-1,-,TGCGCCAGCAGTTCGCAGGGGAATAGCAATCAGCCCCAGCATTTT,CASSSQGNSNQPQHF
TRBJ2-5,-,TRBV5-8,-,TGTGCCAGCAGCCGCGCGGGGGCTCAAGAGACCCAGTACTTC,CASSRAGAQETQYF
TRBJ1-4,-,TRBV10-1,-,TGCGCCAGCAGTGAGCAGGGCCGTGAAAAACTGTTTTTT,CASSEQGREKLFF
TRBJ2-2,-,TRBV9,TRBD2,TGTGCCAGCAGCGTAGCTATAGCTAGCGGGGCCACCGGGGAGCTGTTTTTT,CASSVAIASGATGELFF
TRBJ2-7,-,TRBV5-1,TRBD1,TGCGCCAGCAGCCCGGACAGGGTCTACGAGCAGTACTTC,CASSPDRVYEQYF
TRBJ2-3,-,TRBV6-6,-,TGTGCCAGCAGTTACCTAGAGGGGGTTAGGCAGTATTTT,CASSYLEGVRQYF
TRBJ2-1,-,TRBV19,-,TGTGCCAGTAGTACTCGACTTTGGGGCAGGGTAACCTCCTACAATGAGCAGTTCTTC,CASSTRLWGRVTSYNEQFF
TRBJ2-7,-,TRBV19,TRBD1,TGTGCCAGTAGTATAGGCCGGACAGGGGTCCACGAGCAGTACTTC,CASSIGRTGVHEQYF
TRBJ1-1,-,TRBV2,-,TGTGCCACGGACGGGGGGACTGAAGCTTTCTTT,CATDGGTEAFF
TRBJ2-2,-,TRBV11-1,-,TGTGCCAGCAGCTTAGTGCGGGGGAACACCGGGGAGCTGTTTTTT,CASSLVRGNTGELFF
TRBJ1-1,-,TRBV25-1,-,TGTGCCAGCCAAATTAGACAAGAAGCTTTCTTT,CASQIRQEAFF
TRBJ2-3,-,TRBV19,TRBD2,TGTGCCAGTAGTATGATTGGGGAGGGGGATACGCAGTATTTT,CASSMIGEGDTQYF
TRBJ2-5,-,TRBV2,TRBD2,TGTGCCAGCACACGGACTAGCGGTCAAGAGACCCAGTACTTC,CASTRTSGQETQYF
TRBJ1-2,few,TRBV2,TRBD1,TGTGCCAGCAGGCAGGGGGACTATGGCTACACCTTC,CASRQGDYGYTF
TRBJ1-1,-,TRBV4-3,-,TGCGCCAGCAGCCAAGAAGGGCGGGGGGGAACTGAAGCTTTCTTT,CASSQEGRGGTEAFF
TRBJ1-2,-,TRBV30,-,TGTGCCTGGAGTGTACGACAGGAGAATAACTATGGCTACACCTTC,CAWSVRQENNYGYTF
TRBJ2-7,-,TRBV10-3,TRBD2,TGTGCCATCAGTGTTCCGGACGATACAAGGCGAACGACTAGCGACCCTCCTTACGAGCAGTACTTC,CAISVPDDTRRTTSDPPYEQYF
TRBJ1-4,few,TRBV25-1,-,TGTGCCAGCAGTGAATTCCGCAAAGGGGGGGCAACTAATGAAAAACTGTTTTTT,CASSEFRKGGATNEKLFF
TRBJ2-7,few,TRBV28,TRBD1,TGTGCCAGCACCGAGGGACAGCCCTACGAGCAGTACTTC,CASTEGQPYEQYF
TRBJ1-1,-,TRBV30,-,TGTGCCTGGGTTACTTTTACTGAAGCTTTCTTT,CAWVTFTEAFF
TRBJ2-3,-,TRBV18,TRBD2,TGTGCCAGCTCACCACCGGGGACTAGCGGGAGGGCCTTGTCAGATACGCAGTATTTT,CASSPPGTSGRALSDTQYF
TRBJ2-6,few,TRBV7-3,TRBD1,TGTGCCAGCAGCATGGGACAGGGGGCGCTAGGGGCCAACGTCCTGACTTTC,CASSMGQGALGANVLTF
TRBJ1-1,few,TRBV4-1,TRBD1,TGCGCCAGCAGCCCAACGGGGACAGGTGTGTTGGCTGAAGCTTTCTTT,CASSPTGTGVLAEAFF
TRBJ2-5,-,TRBV20-1,-,TGCAGTGCTAGCGTAGAGACCCAGTACTTC,CSASVETQYF
TRBJ2-5,-,TRBV30,-,TGTGCCTGGAGCCAGGGAGGGGGACGGGCCTGGGAGACCCAGTACTTC,CAWSQGGGRAWETQYF
TRBJ1-5,-,TRBV5-1,-,TGCGCCAGCAGCATAGAACCCGATAGCAATCAGCCCCAGCATTTT,CASSIEPDSNQPQHF
TRBJ2-1,-,TRBV19,-,TGTGCCAGTAGTATCAGGGTTGGGTCCTACAATGAGCAGTTCTTC,CASSIRVGSYNEQFF
TRBJ2-2,-,TRBV4-2,TRBD1,TGTGCCAGCAGCCAGGGGACAGGCGGCGGTACGAACACCGGGGAGCTGTTTTTT,CASSQGTGGGTNTGELFF
TRBJ1-5,few,TRBV7-2,-,TGTGCCAGCAGCCAGGACAGTGATCAGCCCCAGCATTTT,CASSQDSDQPQHF
TRBJ2-1,-,TRBV9,TRBD2,TGTGCCAGCAGCCTCATTAGCGGGGGGTCACCTCTATACAATGAGCAGTTCTTC,CASSLISGGSPLYNEQFF
TRBJ2-7,few,TRBV5-1,TRBD2,TGCGCCAGCAGCTTGGCGTCTAGCGGGAGGGTCCACGAGCAGTACTTC,CASSLASSGRVHEQYF
TRBJ2-7,-,TRBV2,TRBD2,TGTGCCAGCTCCGGGGAGGGCTTCGTGAAGCAGTACTTC,CASSGEGFVKQYF
TRBJ2-1,-,TRBV7-6,-,TGTGCCAGCAGCGGTCGGACGGGATACAATGAGCAGTTCTTC,CASSGRTGYNEQFF
TRBJ2-1,medium-sized,TRBV4-1,-,TGCGCCAGCAGCCACCGCCTAGGGGACTCCTACAATGAGCAGTTCTTC,CASSHRLGDSYNEQFF
TRBJ2-7,-,TRBV7-8,TRBD1,TGTGCCAGCAGCTCTCTCTGGGGACAGGGAATTTACGAGCAGTACTTC,CASSSLWGQGIYEQYF
TRBJ2-2,-,TRBV18,TRBD1,TGTGCCAGCTTTCGGACAGGGGCTACCGGGGAGCTGTTTTTT,CASFRTGATGELFF
TRBJ1-2,-,TRBV5-6,TRBD1,TGTGCCAGCAGTCCGACAGGGGGCGCAAGAAACTATGGCTACACCTTC,CASSPTGGARNYGYTF
TRBJ1-3,few,TRBV4-3,TRBD1,TGCGCCAGCAGCCCGAACTACAGGGGAACTGGAAACACCATATATTTT,CASSPNYRGTGNTIYF
TRBJ2-7,-,TRBV30,-,TGTGCCTGGAGGTCTGTAAACTACGAGCAGTACTTC,CAWRSVNYEQYF
TRBJ2-1,-,TRBV7-6,-,TGTGCCAGCAGCTTAGCGCTGGAGCGTACGACCCCCCATGAGCAGTTCTTC,CASSLALERTTPHEQFF